Presented here are 8 T cell receptor beta chains from one specimen sequenced in a study of blood T cells in healthy people across ages. Using a J-beta primer mix together with a sample-barcoded 5' primer, a second PCR was run for about 7 to 12 cycles. TCRdb independently ran MiXCR on the 5' RACE reads; one entry per CDR3 protein. The table shows around 1,000,000 distinct CDR3 sequences, with 35% to 40% occurring only once. The sample comprised blood. The receptor set was obtained from a man aged 18 to 29 in good health.

This clonotype was seen many times. The rearrangement links TRBV4-3 to TRBJ1-5; D unresolved. Germline-derived CDR1 and CDR2 are LGHNA and YSLEER. With 1 base removed from V and 3 bases from J, the gap between germline ends came to 4 bases. CDR3 length: 13 amino acids. CDR3 in DNA: TGCGCCAGCAGCCAAGGACACAATCAGCCCCAGCATTTT. Translation gives CASSQGHNQPQHF.

The chain joins TRBV7-2 to TRBJ2-1; D remains ambiguous. The CDR3 is made up of 12 amino acids. V lost 5 bases and J 8 bases, leaving 10 bases between the germline ends. Looked up from germline, CDR1 is SGHTA and CDR2 is FQGNSA. CDR3 sequence: CASSADQDEQFF. CDR3 DNA: TGTGCCAGCAGCGCCGATCAGGATGAGCAGTTCTTC.

This clonotype occurred a few times. The chain couples TRBV7-7 to TRBJ1-4; 7 bases align to TRBD1. The CDR3 spans 15 residues. The germline V gene encodes CDR1 SSHAT and CDR2 FNYEAQ (reference sequence). Trimming took 4 bases from V and 7 from J; bases not matched to a gene: 9. DNA of the CDR3: TGTGCCAGCAGCTCGTCGACAGGGCGAGGTGAAAAACTGTTTTTT. This translates into CASSSSTGRGEKLFF.

This clonotype was recorded a few times. The V gene is TRBV12-3 or TRBV12-4, the J gene TRBJ1-2; no definite D call. CDR3 length: 13 amino acids. V was shortened by 7 bases and J by 6 bases, with 15 bases between the two germline ends. As DNA, the CDR3 is TGTGCCAGCACTGAAGGGCCAAGGAATGGCTACACCTTC. This codes for CASTEGPRNGYTF.

This chain links TRBV29-1 with TRBJ2-1, with TRBD2 as a possible D gene (5 bases). V lost 4 bases, J lost 6 bases, and 10 bases lay in between. The germline V gene encodes CDR1 SQVTM and CDR2 ANQGSEA. CDR3 length equals 12 residues. This CDR3 is CSVGAGRNEQFF. DNA for the CDR3: TGCAGCGTTGGTGCGGGTCGCAATGAGCAGTTCTTC.

This clonotype came up a few times. This chain uses TRBV5-1 with TRBJ1-2; perhaps TRBD1 as D (5 bases). The CDR3 runs 13 residues. V was trimmed by 4 bases and J by 8 bases, leaving 15 bases between them. Germline CDR1 reads SGHRS; CDR2 reads YFSETQ. The CDR3 protein is CASSPGTSKGYTF. DNA for the CDR3: TGCGCCAGCAGCCCCGGGACCAGTAAGGGCTACACCTTC. The full variable domain, in which reference TRBV5-1 and TRBJ1-2 provide the parts outside the CDR3, is KAGVTQTPRYLIKTRGQQVTLSCSPISGHRSVSWYQQTPGQGLQFLFEYFSETQRNKGNFPGRFSGRQFSNSRSEMNVSTLELGDSALYLCASSPGTSKGYTFGSGTRLTVV.

This clonotype was counted only a few times. The DNA of the CDR3 is TGCGCCAGCAGCCCGCGACACCCTTGGGGGACTGAAGCTTTCTTT. Its translation: CASSPRHPWGTEAFF. The V call is TRBV5-1, the J call TRBJ1-1, with D perhaps matching TRBD1 (5 bases). Germline CDR1 is SGHRS and CDR2 is YFSETQ. The V end was cut by 4 bases, the J end by 5 bases, with 18 bases between. This CDR3 spans 15 amino acids.

The gene calls are TRBV20-1 and TRBJ1-1; TRBD1 aligns across 7 bases. The CDR3 is made up of 14 amino acids. Germline loops: CDR1 DFQATT, CDR2 SNEGSKA (reference sequence). V lost 6 bases to trimming and J lost 1 base; unmatched junction nucleotides: 8. The CDR3 DNA follows: TGCAGTGCGAATAGACAGGGTGGGAACACTGAAGCTTTCTTT. Its translation is CSANRQGGNTEAFF.